Presented here are 27 T cell receptor beta chains from one specimen sequenced in a study of shared clonotypes between healthy human individuals. As defined, naive CD8 cells were CD45RO-negative and positively selected for CCR7, with terminally differentiated effector memory CD45RA+ cells excluded. Repertoires were generated with immunoSEQ multiplex PCR, while TCRdb's copy carries only in-frame clones and drops some. The table has about 1,900,000 clones, approximately 94% seen once. The sequenced sample was naive CD8+ T cells sorted from blood. These receptors originate from a man younger than 30 in good health.

Here the CDR3 DNA reads TGTGCCAGCAGTCCCCACCTGAGTTCCGGAAACACCATATATTTT. It translates to CASSPHLSSGNTIYF. The rearrangement links TRBV27 to TRBJ1-3, with D uncertain. The CDR3 has 15 amino acids. Between the trimmed V and J ends, which lost 5 bases and 4 bases, there was a span of 15 bases. Germline-derived CDR1 and CDR2 are MNHEY and SMNVEV (reference sequence).

The J gene is TRBJ1-2, the V gene TRBV5-4, with 12 bases matching TRBD1. Germline assignment: CDR1 SGHNT and CDR2 YYREEE (reference sequence). The J segment lost 6 bases and the V segment lost 4 bases, leaving 7 bases of the junction unmatched. The CDR3 spans 15 residues. DNA for the CDR3: TGTGCCAGCAGCACCGGGACAGGGGGCGTCGATGGCTACACCTTC. This sequence encodes CASSTGTGGVDGYTF.

V is TRBV7-2 and J is TRBJ2-7; a weak D match, TRBD2 (6 bases). The CDR3 totals 16 residues. The V and J ends lost 5 bases and 0 bases respectively, with 17 bases between them. Germline V gene sequence: CDR1 SGHTA, CDR2 FQGNSA. The CDR3 nucleotides read TGTGCCAGCAGCCGTGGCGGACTAACCTTCTCCTACGAGCAGTACTTC. As protein: CASSRGGLTFSYEQYF.

The chain has TRBV10-3 and TRBJ2-3; possible D gene TRBD2, 6 bases. Germline CDR1 ENHRY, CDR2 SYGVKD. The CDR3 is made up of 15 amino acids. The V and J ends lost 6 bases and 2 bases respectively, with 15 bases between them. The CDR3 sequence: CAISEEGGFTDTQYF. The CDR3 nucleotides read TGTGCCATCAGCGAGGAGGGCGGGTTCACAGATACGCAGTATTTT.

The gene calls are TRBV5-8 and TRBJ2-3; possibly TRBD2 for D (5 bases). With 3 bases removed from V and 6 bases from J, the gap between germline ends came to 8 bases. Germline CDR1 and CDR2: SGHTS and YDEGEE. This CDR3 region has 12 residues. The CDR3 here is CASSSWEDTQYF. CDR3 coding DNA: TGTGCCAGCAGCTCCTGGGAGGATACGCAGTATTTT.

This chain connects TRBV12-5 to TRBJ2-3; 7 positions agree with TRBD2. The germline gives CDR1 LGHNT, CDR2 FRNRAP. Trimming at V came to 8 bases and at J to 0 bases, leaving 2 bases not matched to a gene. The CDR3 extends over 13 amino acids. The CDR3 sequence is CASSGDSTDTQYF. CDR3 in DNA: TGTGCTAGTAGCGGGGATAGCACAGATACGCAGTATTTT.

This chain joins TRBV28 and TRBJ2-4; 7 bases are a match to TRBD2. The J segment lost 8 bases and the V segment lost 1 base, leaving 5 bases of the junction unmatched. Per germline, CDR1 MDHEN and CDR2 SYDVKM. The CDR3 is 14 residues long. The CDR3 here is CASSLYAGRDIQYF. For the CDR3, the DNA is TGTGCCAGCAGTTTATATGCAGGGAGGGACATTCAGTACTTC.

This clone has only one observation. CDR3 amino acids: CAGAGGSTYNEQFF. The DNA for the CDR3 is TGTGCCGGAGCGGGGGGGTCTACCTACAATGAGCAGTTCTTC. The chain joins TRBV2 to TRBJ2-1; 10 bases are a match to TRBD2. This CDR3 has 14 residues. CDR1 is SNHLY and CDR2 is FYNNEI in the germline V gene. The V gene end was trimmed by 11 bases and the J gene end by 2 bases; junction bases not matched to a gene: 6. The full variable domain, rest sourced from reference TRBV2 and TRBJ2-1, is EPEVTQTPSHQVTQMGQEVILRCVPISNHLYFYWYRQILGQKVEFLVSFYNNEISEKSEIFDDQFSVERPDGSNFTLKIRSTKLEDSAMYFCAGAGGSTYNEQFFGPGTRLTVL.

The rearrangement joins TRBV30 to TRBJ1-2; D is uncertain. The CDR3 has 13 amino acids. The V end lost 1 base, the J end lost 2 bases, and 8 bases lay between the germline ends. The germline V gene encodes CDR1 GTSNPN and CDR2 SVGIG (reference sequence). The CDR3 loop is CAWSDIGNYGYTF. CDR3 in DNA: TGTGCCTGGAGTGATATAGGGAACTATGGCTACACCTTC.

This sequence joins TRBV5-3 and TRBJ1-6; D is unclear. TRBV5-3 is sorted into the ORF group, with uncertain function. The CDR3 extends over 11 amino acids. Trimming shortened V by 0 bases and J by 9 bases, and 1 base separated the two germline ends. For the CDR3, the DNA is TGTGCCAGAAGCTTGGGTTCACCCCTCCACTTT. It specifies CARSLGSPLHF.

The chain's CDR3 is CASSEYTVDNEQFF. The CDR3 DNA sequence: TGTGCCAGCAGCGAATACACGGTTGACAATGAGCAGTTCTTC. The V and J genes are TRBV5-6 and TRBJ2-1, with D uncertain. The germline gives CDR1 SGHDT, CDR2 YYEEEE. The length of the CDR3 is 14 residues. V lost 4 bases to trimming and J lost 5 bases, with 13 bases between them.

This rearrangement joins TRBV2 to TRBJ2-2; 9 nucleotides align to TRBD1. The germline V gene has CDR1 SNHLY and CDR2 FYNNEI. After removal of 7 bases from V and 7 bases from J, the junction contained 10 bases not matched to a gene. CDR3 length: 15 residues. The CDR3 DNA reads TGTGCCAGCATTTCGACGGGACAGGGTTACGGGGAGCTGTTTTTT. Translated, it gives CASISTGQGYGELFF. Looking up the rest from reference TRBV2 and TRBJ2-2 gives the full variable domain: EPEVTQTPSHQVTQMGQEVILRCVPISNHLYFYWYRQILGQKVEFLVSFYNNEISEKSEIFDDQFSVERPDGSNFTLKIRSTKLEDSAMYFCASISTGQGYGELFFGEGSRLTVL.

The chain carries TRBV5-4 and TRBJ2-3, with D possibly being TRBD2 (5 bases). The CDR3 spans 14 residues. The germline CDR1 and CDR2 sequences are SGHNT and YYREEE (reference sequence). The V and J ends lost 1 base and 6 bases respectively, with 12 bases between them. The CDR3 DNA follows: TGTGCCAGCAGCTTGAGCGCGGGTGGGGATACGCAGTATTTT. Its translation: CASSLSAGGDTQYF.

With regard to this clone: At the DNA level, this CDR3 is encoded by other sequences in the same sample as well. V usage is TRBV5-1 and J usage is TRBJ1-2; TRBD1 aligns across 7 bases. The germline gives CDR1 SGHRS, CDR2 YFSETQ. The CDR3 runs 15 residues. V dropped 0 bases and J dropped 4; count of bases not matched to a gene: 6. CDR3 in amino acids: CASSLGQGPLYGYTF. The CDR3 DNA reads as TGCGCCAGCAGCTTGGGACAGGGACCACTCTATGGCTACACCTTC.

The gene calls are TRBV6-4 and TRBJ2-1; TRBD2 is a possible D gene (5 bases). CDR1 and CDR2 (germline): MRHNA, SNTAGT. V shed 2 bases and J shed 7 bases, with 9 bases lying between them. The CDR3 loop spans 13 amino acids. CDR3 DNA sequence: TGTGCCAGCAGTGACCTTCCGGGGAATGAGCAGTTCTTC. Translation gives CASSDLPGNEQFF.

The chain combines TRBV6-5 with TRBJ2-7; unclear D gene. V was trimmed by 8 bases and J by 5 bases, leaving 19 bases between them. Germline V gene sequence: CDR1 MNHEY, CDR2 SVGAGI. The CDR3 is 14 amino acids. The CDR3 region is CASVSRYVLDEQYF. CDR3 in DNA: TGTGCCAGCGTTTCTCGTTATGTCCTGGACGAGCAGTACTTC.

A note on this clone: In the same sample, other DNA sequences code for this CDR3. CDR3 residues: CASSFQGANEKLFF. The CDR3 bases are TGTGCCAGCAGTTTTCAGGGCGCTAATGAAAAACTGTTTTTT. The chain has TRBV27 and TRBJ1-4; possibly TRBD1 for D (5 bases). Trimming took 3 bases from V and 3 from J, leaving 8 bases between them. Per germline, CDR1 MNHEY and CDR2 SMNVEV (reference sequence). The length of the CDR3 is 14 residues.

The CDR3 DNA is TGTGCCAGCAGTCGGGATCACTCCTCCTACAATGAGCAGTTCTTC. This sequence encodes CASSRDHSSYNEQFF. J is TRBJ2-1 and V is TRBV6-5; weak D call: TRBD2 (5 bases). Germline V gene lookup returns CDR1 MNHEY and CDR2 SVGAGI. This CDR3 comprises 15 residues. Trimming shortened V by 5 bases and J by 0 bases, and 11 bases separated the two germline ends.

The V and J genes are TRBV7-9 and TRBJ1-2; tentatively, D is TRBD1 (5 bases). V lost 5 bases and J 4 bases, leaving 8 bases between the germline ends. CDR3 length: 12 amino acids. Germline lookup yields CDR1 SEHNR and CDR2 FQNEAQ (reference sequence). The CDR3 sequence is CASSDGAYGYTF. DNA for the CDR3: TGTGCCAGCAGCGACGGGGCCTATGGCTACACCTTC.

This clone appeared a single time. The chain recombines TRBV13 with TRBJ1-1, with TRBD1 matching over 8 bases. Germline V gene data show CDR1 as PRHDT and CDR2 as FYEKMQ (reference sequence). CDR3 size: 16 residues. V dropped 5 bases and J dropped 1; count of bases not matched to a gene: 9. The CDR3 here is CASSPYPGTGNTEAFF. DNA for the CDR3: TGTGCCAGCAGCCCCTACCCCGGGACAGGGAACACTGAAGCTTTCTTT. Looking up the rest from reference TRBV13 and TRBJ1-1 gives the full variable domain: AAGVIQSPRHLIKEKRETATLKCYPIPRHDTVYWYQQGPGQDPQFLISFYEKMQSDKGSIPDRFSAQQFSDYHSELNMSSLELGDSALYFCASSPYPGTGNTEAFFGQGTRLTVV.

V gene TRBV5-6 combines with J gene TRBJ1-1; tentatively, D is TRBD1 (5 bases). This CDR3 comprises 13 residues. Trimming stripped 7 bases from V and 3 bases from J, with 13 bases between. CDR1 and CDR2 (germline): SGHDT, YYEEEE. CDR3 loop: CASENTGDTEAFF. The DNA of the CDR3 is TGTGCCAGCGAGAATACGGGGGACACTGAAGCTTTCTTT.

The chain is built from TRBV27 and TRBJ1-1; a possible D gene is TRBD1 (6 bases). Germline V lookup: CDR1 MNHEY, CDR2 SMNVEV (reference sequence). CDR3 length: 13 residues. Trimming removed 6 bases at V and 0 bases at J, with 8 bases between. CDR3 bases: TGTGCCAGCAGAGACAGGATGAACACTGAAGCTTTCTTT. It specifies CASRDRMNTEAFF.

This sequence joins TRBV9 and TRBJ2-2; 7 positions match TRBD1. The CDR3 sequence is 15 residues long. V lost 4 bases and J lost 1; bases outside the gene matches: 4. Germline V lookup: CDR1 SGDLS, CDR2 YYNGEE. The CDR3 DNA reads TGTGCCAGCAGCCACAACAGGGGGAACACCGGGGAGCTGTTTTTT. This sequence encodes CASSHNRGNTGELFF.

The chain has TRBV11-2 and TRBJ2-7; TRBD1 aligns across 7 bases. This CDR3 region has 13 residues. Trimming cost V 5 bases and J 3 bases; bases outside gene matches: 4. Per the germline V gene, CDR1 is SGHAT and CDR2 is FQNNGV. CDR3 DNA: TGTGCCAGCAGCGAAACAGGGGACTACGAGCAGTACTTC. It translates to CASSETGDYEQYF.

In DNA, the CDR3 is TGTGCCATCCTTGACCTGACTAGCGACCAAGAGACCCAGTACTTC. Its protein is CAILDLTSDQETQYF. The V and J genes are TRBV10-3 and TRBJ2-5, with TRBD2 identical over 8 bases. After removal of 8 bases from V and 0 bases from J, the junction contained 8 bases not matched to a gene. This CDR3 has 15 amino acids. Germline CDR1 and CDR2: ENHRY and SYGVKD.

This clone occurred once. The V and J genes are TRBV4-1 and TRBJ2-6; no definite D call. There are 14 residues in the CDR3. V lost 3 bases, J lost 4 bases, and 7 bases lay in between. Germline-derived CDR1 and CDR2 are MGHRA and YSYEKL. CDR3 DNA sequence: TGCGCCAGCAGCCAGACCATCGGGGCCAACGTCCTGACTTTC. Translation: CASSQTIGANVLTF.

The chain is built from TRBV30 and TRBJ1-2; no firm D call. CDR1 GTSNPN and CDR2 SVGIG come from the germline V gene (reference sequence). This CDR3 spans 15 amino acids. With 2 bases removed from V and 4 bases from J, the gap between germline ends came to 17 bases. The CDR3 loop is CAWSPTLPRGYGYTF. CDR3 nucleotides: TGTGCCTGGAGTCCAACCCTTCCCCGGGGCTATGGCTACACCTTC.